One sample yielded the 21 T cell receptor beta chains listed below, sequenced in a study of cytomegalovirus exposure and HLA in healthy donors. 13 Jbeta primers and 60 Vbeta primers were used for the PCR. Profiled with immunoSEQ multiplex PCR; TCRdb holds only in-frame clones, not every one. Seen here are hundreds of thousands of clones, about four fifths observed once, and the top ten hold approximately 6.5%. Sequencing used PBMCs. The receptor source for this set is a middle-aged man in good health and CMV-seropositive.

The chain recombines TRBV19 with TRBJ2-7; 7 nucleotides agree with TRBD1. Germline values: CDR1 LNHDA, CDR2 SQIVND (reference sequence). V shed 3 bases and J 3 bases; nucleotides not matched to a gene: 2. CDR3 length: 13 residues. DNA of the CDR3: TGTGCCAGTAGTATGAGACAGGGCTACGAGCAGTACGTC. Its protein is CASSMRQGYEQYV.

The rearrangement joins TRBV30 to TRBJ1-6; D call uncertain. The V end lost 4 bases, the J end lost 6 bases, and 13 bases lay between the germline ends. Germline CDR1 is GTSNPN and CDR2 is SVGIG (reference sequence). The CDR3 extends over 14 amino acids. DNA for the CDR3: TGTGCCTGGAACGGGGAATTCCTTAATTCACCCCTCCACTTT. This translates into CAWNGEFLNSPLHF. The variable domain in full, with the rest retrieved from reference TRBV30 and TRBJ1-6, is SQTIHQWPATLVQPVGSPLSLECTVEGTSNPNLYWYRQAAGRGLQLLFYSVGIGQISSEVPQNLSASRPQDRQFILSSKKLLLSDSGFYLCAWNGEFLNSPLHFGNGTRLTVT.

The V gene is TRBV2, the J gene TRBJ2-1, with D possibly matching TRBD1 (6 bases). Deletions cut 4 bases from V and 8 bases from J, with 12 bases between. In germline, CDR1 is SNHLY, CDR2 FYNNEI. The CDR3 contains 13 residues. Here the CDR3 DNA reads TGTGCCAGCAGTGGAACAGGGTTGTATGAGCAGTTCTTC. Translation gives CASSGTGLYEQFF.

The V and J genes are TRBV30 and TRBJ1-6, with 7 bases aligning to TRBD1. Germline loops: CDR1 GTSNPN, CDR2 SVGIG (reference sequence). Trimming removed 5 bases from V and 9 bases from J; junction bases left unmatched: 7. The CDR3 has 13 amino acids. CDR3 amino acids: CAWDRTGVSPLHF. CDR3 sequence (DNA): TGTGCCTGGGATCGAACAGGGGTTTCACCCCTCCACTTT.

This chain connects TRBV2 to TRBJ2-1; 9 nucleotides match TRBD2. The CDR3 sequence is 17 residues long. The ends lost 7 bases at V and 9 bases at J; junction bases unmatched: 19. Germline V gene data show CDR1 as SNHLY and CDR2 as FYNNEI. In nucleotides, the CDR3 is TGTGCCAGCACCCTAACAACCGTCTCCGGGACTAGCAGTGAGCAGTTCTTC. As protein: CASTLTTVSGTSSEQFF.

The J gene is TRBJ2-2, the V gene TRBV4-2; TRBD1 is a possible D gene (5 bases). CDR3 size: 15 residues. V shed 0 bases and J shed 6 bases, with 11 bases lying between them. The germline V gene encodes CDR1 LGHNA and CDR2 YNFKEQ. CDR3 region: CASSQDQGSSGELFF. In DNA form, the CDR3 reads TGTGCCAGCAGCCAAGATCAGGGATCCTCCGGGGAGCTGTTTTTT.

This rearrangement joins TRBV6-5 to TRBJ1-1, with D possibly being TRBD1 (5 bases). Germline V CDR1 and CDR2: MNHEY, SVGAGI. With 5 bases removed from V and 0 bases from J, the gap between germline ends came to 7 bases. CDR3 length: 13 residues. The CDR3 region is CASSQGMNTEAFF. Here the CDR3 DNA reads TGTGCCAGCAGTCAGGGCATGAACACTGAAGCTTTCTTT.

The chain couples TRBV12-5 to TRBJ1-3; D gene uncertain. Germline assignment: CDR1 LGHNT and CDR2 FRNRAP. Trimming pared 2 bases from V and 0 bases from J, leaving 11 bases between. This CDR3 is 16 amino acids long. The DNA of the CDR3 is TGTGCTAGTGGTTTGATATTGGGAGCCTCTGGAAACACCATATATTTT. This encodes CASGLILGASGNTIYF.

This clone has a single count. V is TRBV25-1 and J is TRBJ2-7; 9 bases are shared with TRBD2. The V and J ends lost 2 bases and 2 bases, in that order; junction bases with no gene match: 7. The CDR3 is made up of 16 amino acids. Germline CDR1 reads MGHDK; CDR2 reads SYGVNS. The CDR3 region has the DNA TGTGCCAGCAGTGAACTAGCGGGATCACTAACCTACGAGCAGTACTTC. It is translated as CASSELAGSLTYEQYF.

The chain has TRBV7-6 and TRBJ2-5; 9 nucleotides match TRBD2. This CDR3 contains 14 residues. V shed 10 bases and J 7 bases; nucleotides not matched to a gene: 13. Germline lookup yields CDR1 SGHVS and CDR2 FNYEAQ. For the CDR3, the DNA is TGTGCCACCCGGACTAGCGCCGAGGAGGGGACCCAGTACTTC. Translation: CATRTSAEEGTQYF.

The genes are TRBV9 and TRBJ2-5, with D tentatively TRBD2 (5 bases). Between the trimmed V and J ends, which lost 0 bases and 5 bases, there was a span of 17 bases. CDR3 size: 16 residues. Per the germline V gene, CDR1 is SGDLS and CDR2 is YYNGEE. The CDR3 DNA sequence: TGTGCCAGCAGCGTAGATGGCAGACTATTGGGTGAGACCCAGTACTTC. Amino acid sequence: CASSVDGRLLGETQYF.

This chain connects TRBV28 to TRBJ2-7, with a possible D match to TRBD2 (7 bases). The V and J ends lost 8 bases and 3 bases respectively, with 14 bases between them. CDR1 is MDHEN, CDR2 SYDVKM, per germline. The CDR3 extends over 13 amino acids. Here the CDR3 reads CASSGGRGYEQYV. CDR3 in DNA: TGTGCCAGCTCGGGGGGCAGGGGCTACGAGCAGTACGTC.

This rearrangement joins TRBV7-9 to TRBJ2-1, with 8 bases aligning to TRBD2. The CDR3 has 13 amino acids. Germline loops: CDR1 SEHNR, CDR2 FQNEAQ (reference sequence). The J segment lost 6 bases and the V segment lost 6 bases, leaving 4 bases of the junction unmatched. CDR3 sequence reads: CASRLAGPNEQFF. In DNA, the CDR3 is TGTGCCAGCAGGCTAGCGGGCCCCAATGAGCAGTTCTTC. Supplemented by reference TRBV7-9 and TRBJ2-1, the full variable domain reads DTGVSQNPRHKITKRGQNVTFRCDPISEHNRLYWYRQTLGQGPEFLTYFQNEAQLEKSRLLSDRFSAERPKGSFSTLEIQRTEQGDSAMYLCASRLAGPNEQFFGPGTRLTVL.

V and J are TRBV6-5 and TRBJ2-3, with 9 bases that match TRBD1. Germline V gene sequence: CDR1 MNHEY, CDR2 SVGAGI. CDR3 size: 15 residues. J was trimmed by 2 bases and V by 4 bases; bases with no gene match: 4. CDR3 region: CASSSGQGNTDTQYF. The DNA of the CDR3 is TGTGCCAGCAGTTCCGGACAGGGGAACACAGATACGCAGTATTTT.

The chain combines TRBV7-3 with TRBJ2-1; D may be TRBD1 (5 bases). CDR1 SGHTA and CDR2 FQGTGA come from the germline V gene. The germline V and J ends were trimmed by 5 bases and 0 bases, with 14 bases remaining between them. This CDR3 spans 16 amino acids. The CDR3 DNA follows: TGTGCCAGCAGCCCCCAGGGTAGTGGCTCCTACAATGAGCAGTTCTTC. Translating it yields CASSPQGSGSYNEQFF.

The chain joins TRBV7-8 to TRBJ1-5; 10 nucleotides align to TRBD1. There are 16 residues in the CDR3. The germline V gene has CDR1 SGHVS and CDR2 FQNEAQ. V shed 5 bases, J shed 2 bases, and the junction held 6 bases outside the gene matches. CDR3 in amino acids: CASSPTGTGGNQPQHF. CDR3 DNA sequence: TGTGCCAGCAGCCCCACCGGGACAGGGGGCAATCAGCCCCAGCATTTT.

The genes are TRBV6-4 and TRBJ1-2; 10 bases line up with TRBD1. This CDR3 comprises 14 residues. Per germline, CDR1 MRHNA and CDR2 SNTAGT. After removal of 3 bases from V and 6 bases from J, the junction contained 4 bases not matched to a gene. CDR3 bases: TGTGCCAGCAGTGATCCGGACAGGGGGGATGGCTACACCTTC. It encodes CASSDPDRGDGYTF.

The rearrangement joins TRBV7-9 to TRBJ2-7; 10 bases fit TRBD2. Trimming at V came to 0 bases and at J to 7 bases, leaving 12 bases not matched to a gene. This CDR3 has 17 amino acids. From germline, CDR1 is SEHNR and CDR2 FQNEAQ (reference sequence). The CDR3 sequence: CASSLAPGLARSGEQYF. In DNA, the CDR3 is TGTGCCAGCAGCTTAGCACCGGGACTAGCGAGATCGGGAGAGCAGTACTTC.

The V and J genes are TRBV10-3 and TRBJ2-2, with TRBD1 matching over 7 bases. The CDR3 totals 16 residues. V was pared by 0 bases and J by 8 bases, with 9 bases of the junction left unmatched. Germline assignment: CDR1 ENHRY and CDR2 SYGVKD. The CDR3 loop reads CAISESVHRGQGELFF. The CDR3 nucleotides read TGTGCCATCAGTGAGTCGGTCCACAGGGGCCAGGGGGAGCTGTTTTTT.

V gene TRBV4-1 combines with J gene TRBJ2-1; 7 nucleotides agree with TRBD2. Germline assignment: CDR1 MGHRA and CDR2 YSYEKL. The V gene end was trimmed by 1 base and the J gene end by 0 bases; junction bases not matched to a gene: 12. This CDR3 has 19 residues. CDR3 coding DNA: TGCGCCAGCAGCCAAGGAATCCCCCTTGGCGGGAGCTCCTACAATGAGCAGTTCTTC. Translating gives CASSQGIPLGGSSYNEQFF.

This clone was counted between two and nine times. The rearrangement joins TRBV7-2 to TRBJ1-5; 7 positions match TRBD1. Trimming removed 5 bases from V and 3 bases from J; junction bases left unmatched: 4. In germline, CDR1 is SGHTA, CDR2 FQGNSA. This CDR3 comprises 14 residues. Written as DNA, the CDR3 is TGTGCCAGCAGCCTGGGACAGTACAATCAGCCCCAGCATTTT. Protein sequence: CASSLGQYNQPQHF.